This TCR beta chain was retrieved from a study of CD8+ T cells in alopecia areata (dated by TCRdb to 2017 to 2018). Concerning the study at large: Treated patients were enrolled in an open-label pilot trial of oral tofacitinib at 5 to 10 mg twice daily for moderate-to-severe alopecia areata. Patients received tofacitinib for 6 to 18 months and were then followed off drug for 6 months to check for delayed response and recurrence. In both human patients and the C3H/HeJ mouse model, the study applied high-throughput TCRbeta sequencing to look at T cell clonal expansion in alopecia areata. On the human side, TCRbeta sequencing was run on scalp tissue and on sorted CD4+ and CD8+ peripheral blood T cells from healthy controls and from alopecia areata patients with either patchy or totalis/universalis disease. Biopsies were taken from tofacitinib-treated patients at baseline and again at 4 and 24 weeks into treatment, and several of those patients also had a later scalp biopsy. Scalp clonality was compared across normal scalp (n=4), patchy alopecia areata scalp (n=8), and alopecia totalis/universalis scalp (n=8). The RNA source kit depended on sample type: the PAXgene miRNA kit for fixed scalp, the miRNeasy kit for PBMCs, and the RNeasy kit for mouse skin. TCRbeta CDR3 regions were amplified by immunoSEQ multiplex PCR with 35 Vbeta forward and 13 Jbeta reverse primers.

The table lists this clone with a few counts. Its recognized antigen is unknown. It has no much larger one-base neighbor in the sample; base qualities were not kept. Other DNA sequences within the sample encode an identical CDR3. Peripheral blood and lesional scalp punch biopsies were obtained from patients with alopecia areata. Human scalp biopsies were immediately fixed in PAXgene tissue containers. Points the paper makes about the study in general: Resident alphabeta T cells in normal human skin are also sequenced, complicating scalp TCR repertoire analysis, unlike mouse skin dominated by gammadelta T cells. Lesional scalp, especially in alopecia totalis/universalis, showed higher clonality and more expanded CD8+ clones than normal scalp, suggesting antigenic drive. Shared TCR sequences between patients were less evident than in mice, which may be partly attributable to HLA diversity in the patient population.

The germline V gene (reference sequence) gives CDR1 as MNHEY and CDR2 as SMNVEV. Trimming removed 6 bases from V and 5 bases from J, leaving 16 bases between the germline ends. The CDR3 runs 14 amino acids, cysteine and phenylalanine included. Solely the CDR3 DNA is kept, with 42 bases framed from the first base. Receptors were amplified or captured by the immunoSEQ multiplex PCR assay. To provide template for TCR sequencing, every sample had RNA extracted and reverse transcribed into cDNA. First-strand cDNA was synthesized using SuperScript III with a 2:1 mix of oligo-dT and random hexamers. A synthetic immune receptor repertoire was used to assess amplification bias, and residual bias was removed computationally. In the paper's pipeline: Raw reads were preprocessed for error removal, and CDR3 was defined according to IMGT conventions as running from the conserved cysteine to phenylalanine. Clonality was computed by normalizing Shannon entropy by log2 of the number of productive unique TCRs and subtracting the result from 1. Whether each scalp clone was CD4 or CD8 was inferred by checking scalp TCRbeta sequences against the CD4 and CD8 repertoires from sorted blood. The source is immuneACCESS, and TCRdb retained only in-frame sequences with V and J called. Part of the clones is not carried over; for the studies checked, unresolved V genes explain less than half of this, and the remainder is unexplained. Clone size and the V and J calls come from that table; the DNA yielded D and trimming. This sample holds 12,000 or so clones; roughly 56% were observed only once. Of the sample, over 10% falls within the top ten clones.

Here the chain combines TRBV27 and TRBJ1-1, with the D gene not clear enough to name. The sequence came from a human donor with alopecia areata. Sample: skin. The nucleotide sequence reads TGTGCCAGCAGCCCCCGGGAGCGATGGACTGAAGCTTTCTTT. Protein translation: CASSPRERWTEAFF.